This TCR beta chain was recorded in a study of T cell responses to AZD1222 COVID-19 vaccine. Study-wide results and caveats: Spike-specific TCR breadth and depth grew following two AZD1222 doses. There were mostly white British donors and more females than males, and clonal diversity was possibly underestimated. None of the repertoires were sampled until the peak T cell response had passed.

The CDR3 spans 13 residues. Trimming stripped 6 bases from V and 3 bases from J, with 11 bases between. In germline, CDR1 is LGHNT, CDR2 FRNRAP. Clones were read by immunoSEQ multiplex PCR, and TCRdb kept only the in-frame ones, dropping some. Here the sample spans roughly 42,000 clones, around 82% being singletons. In regard to this clone: Its antigen remains unidentified.

The chain couples TRBV12-5 to TRBJ1-1; D perhaps matches TRBD1 (5 bases). Source: peripheral blood, taken on day 0 of AZD1222 vaccination. The origin of this receptor is an adult in good health. In DNA, the CDR3 is TGTGCTAGTGGCATACGAGGGGACACTGAAGCTTTCTTT. Translation gives CASGIRGDTEAFF.